The 7 T cell receptor beta chains below all came from one sample that was sequenced in a study of PD-L1 blockade in urothelial cancer. Assay: immunoSEQ multiplex PCR; the TCRdb copy retains only in-frame clones and omits some. Of about 90,000 clones in the sample, around four fifths were seen once. Noted time point: peripheral blood 6 weeks after treatment start. The sequences come from PBMCs, collected around atezolizumab (anti-PD-L1) treatment. These receptors came from a man aged 70 or older with urothelial cancer.

V and J are TRBV10-3 and TRBJ1-1, with 8 bases fitting TRBD1. This CDR3 contains 16 residues. The V segment lost 0 bases and the J segment 4 bases; nucleotides outside the gene matches: 7. From germline, CDR1 is ENHRY and CDR2 SYGVKD. The CDR3 sequence is CAISESPGGIGTEAFF. Here the CDR3 DNA reads TGTGCCATCAGTGAGTCCCCAGGGGGCATCGGCACTGAAGCTTTCTTT.

This clone was detected once. The chain joins TRBV19 to TRBJ1-3, with a tentative D call TRBD1 (5 bases). Trimming pared 4 bases from V and 0 bases from J, leaving 13 bases between. This CDR3 has 16 amino acids. Germline CDR1 reads LNHDA; CDR2 reads SQIVND (reference sequence). DNA of the CDR3: TGTGCCAGTAGTAGGGGGGGTCACAGCTCTGGAAACACCATATATTTT. Encoded protein: CASSRGGHSSGNTIYF.

The chain is built from TRBV5-1 and TRBJ1-3; D perhaps matches TRBD1 (5 bases). The CDR3 is 16 residues long. V was shortened by 4 bases and J by 1 base, with 15 bases between the two germline ends. Germline CDR1 SGHRS, CDR2 YFSETQ. The CDR3 spells CASSEMTQGSGNTIYF. DNA of the CDR3: TGCGCCAGCAGCGAGATGACGCAGGGATCTGGAAACACCATATATTTT.

This clone was picked up a small number of times. This rearrangement joins TRBV27 to TRBJ1-1; D is possibly TRBD1 (5 bases). The germline V and J ends were trimmed by 4 bases and 5 bases, with 14 bases remaining between them. Germline V gives CDR1 MNHEY, CDR2 SMNVEV (reference sequence). CDR3 length: 14 amino acids. The CDR3 sequence: CASSSPGDPTEAFF. In nucleotides, the CDR3 is TGTGCCAGCAGTTCCCCGGGGGACCCGACTGAAGCTTTCTTT.

The V call is TRBV13, the J call TRBJ2-1, with D unclear. V was shortened by 6 bases and J by 6 bases, with 12 bases between the two germline ends. CDR1 and CDR2 (germline): PRHDT, FYEKMQ (reference sequence). CDR3 length: 13 residues. The CDR3 DNA follows: TGTGCCAGCAGTCAATCTGGCGGCAATGAGCAGTTCTTC. Translated, it gives CASSQSGGNEQFF. The full variable domain, with the rest looked up from reference TRBV13 and TRBJ2-1, is AAGVIQSPRHLIKEKRETATLKCYPIPRHDTVYWYQQGPGQDPQFLISFYEKMQSDKGSIPDRFSAQQFSDYHSELNMSSLELGDSALYFCASSQSGGNEQFFGPGTRLTVL.

This clone has at least ten counts. The chain links TRBV30 to TRBJ2-1; 8 nucleotides match TRBD2. With 0 bases clipped from V and 6 bases from J, the junction kept 4 bases outside the gene matches. Germline lookup yields CDR1 GTSNPN and CDR2 SVGIG (reference sequence). The CDR3 runs 14 residues. CDR3 DNA: TGTGCCTGGAGTGTACTCGGGAGGGGCAATGAGCAGTTCTTC. Translation: CAWSVLGRGNEQFF.

The gene calls are TRBV19 and TRBJ2-7; 7 bases align to TRBD1. Germline assignment: CDR1 LNHDA and CDR2 SQIVND (reference sequence). This CDR3 spans 15 amino acids. Germline trimming cut 1 base from V and 0 bases from J; bases unmatched to any gene: 3. CDR3 residues: CASSIAGDSSYEQYF. In nucleotides, the CDR3 is TGTGCCAGTAGTATAGCCGGGGACAGCTCCTACGAGCAGTACTTC.